The entry below gives a single T cell receptor beta chain sequence along with its context. The sample is drawn from a study of blood T cell repertoires in COVID-19. Trimming cost V 7 bases and J 0 bases, with 13 bases left between them. This CDR3 has 15 amino acids. Germline values: CDR1 LNHDA, CDR2 SQIVND (reference sequence). Profiled with immunoSEQ multiplex PCR; TCRdb holds only in-frame clones, not every one. The profile shows some 330,000 clones, over 75% of them singletons. The chain combines TRBV19 with TRBJ1-3; possible D gene TRBD1, 5 bases. Sequencing was done on a sample of PBMCs or T cells enriched from blood (not recorded which). This receptor was obtained from a man aged 30 to 45 who had recovered from COVID-19. The CDR3 DNA follows: TGTGCCAGTAAAAGGGGCACAACCTCTGGAAACACCATATATTTT. This sequence encodes CASKRGTTSGNTIYF.